The following is a T cell receptor beta chain sequence with its context. What it binds is not known. This CDR3 region has 13 residues. Germline CDR1 SGHVS, CDR2 FQNEAQ. V was cut by 5 bases and J by 0 bases, with 8 bases left in between. The data originate from a study of cytomegalovirus exposure and HLA in healthy donors. Study-wide points: Analysis was carried out at a later point, and it linked a missense DCLRE1C variant to TCR beta V- and J-gene trimming.

A multiplex PCR was run with 60 Vbeta primers and 13 Jbeta primers. Profiled with immunoSEQ multiplex PCR; TCRdb holds only in-frame clones, not every one. This sample has approximately 78,000 clones, with approximately 70% found just once. Sequenced sample: PBMCs. This rearrangement joins TRBV7-8 to TRBJ2-7, with no clear D. This receptor was taken from a man in his forties in good health and CMV-seropositive. CDR3 sequence reads: CASSDSYSYEQYF. CDR3 in DNA: TGTGCCAGCAGCGACTCCTACTCCTACGAGCAGTACTTC. The full variable domain, completed using reference TRBV7-8 and TRBJ2-7, is GAGVSQSPRYKVAKRGQDVALRCDPISGHVSLFWYQQALGQGPEFLTYFQNEAQLDKSGLPSDRFFAERPEGSVSTLKIQRTQQEDSAVYLCASSDSYSYEQYFGPGTRLTVT.